The 6 T cell receptor beta chains listed next were all sequenced from one sample in a study of CD8 T cells in ankylosing spondylitis. In TCRdb, the 5' RACE reads were re-called with MiXCR into one record per CDR3 protein. The sample lists some 840,000 distinct CDR3 sequences, about 10% occurring once. The antigens of these receptors remain unknown. Study results and caveats: Ankylosing spondylitis blood appeared to carry a characteristic TCR beta motif of several highly homologous variants.

Source material: blood, either unsorted or a sorted T cell fraction (not recorded which). The receptors here all came from a male donor with ankylosing spondylitis.

This chain links TRBV6-2 or TRBV6-3 with TRBJ2-1; 7 bases agree with TRBD1. There are 15 residues in the CDR3. V lost 4 bases, J lost 12 bases, and 15 bases stayed unmatched. From germline, CDR1 is MNHEY and CDR2 SVGEGT. The CDR3 DNA sequence: TGTGCCAGCAGTTCAAACAGGGGCCCTATAGGTAGGCAGTTCTTC. As protein: CASSSNRGPIGRQFF.

This clonotype was recorded a few times. J is TRBJ1-2 and V is TRBV6-5; possible D gene TRBD1, 5 bases. CDR1 is MNHEY, CDR2 SVGAGI, per germline. V was pared by 0 bases and J by 5 bases, with 25 bases between. The CDR3 length is 19 residues. The chain's CDR3 is CASSYSPSSSKQELYGYTF. CDR3 in DNA: TGTGCCAGCAGTTACTCGCCGAGTTCTTCTAAACAGGAGTTGTATGGCTACACCTTC.

This sequence joins TRBV29-1 and TRBJ2-2; perhaps TRBD2 as D (6 bases). From germline, CDR1 is SQVTM and CDR2 ANQGSEA. The V end lost 4 bases, the J end lost 4 bases, and 10 bases lay between the germline ends. CDR3 size: 13 residues. CDR3 nucleotides: TGCAGCGTTGGGGGGGTCCTCACCGGGGAGCTGTTTTTT. It is translated as CSVGGVLTGELFF.

The sample holds a few counts of this clonotype. The genes are TRBV6-5 and TRBJ1-5; D may be TRBD1 (5 bases). With 2 bases removed from V and 7 bases from J, the gap between germline ends came to 15 bases. CDR3 length equals 15 residues. Germline V lookup: CDR1 MNHEY, CDR2 SVGAGI. Here the CDR3 DNA reads TGTGCCAGCAGTTACGGGTCGAGAGGGGCGCAGCCCCAGCATTTT. Translated, it gives CASSYGSRGAQPQHF.

The chain employs TRBV28 and TRBJ1-5, with TRBD1 matching over 8 bases. Trimming at V came to 5 bases and at J to 4 bases, leaving 13 bases not matched to a gene. CDR3 length: 17 residues. The germline V gene encodes CDR1 MDHEN and CDR2 SYDVKM. As DNA, the CDR3 is TGTGCCAGCAGTACGGTCTTTACGGACAGGGAGAATCAGCCCCAGCATTTT. Protein product: CASSTVFTDRENQPQHF.

This clonotype was seen a handful of times. The V gene is TRBV19, the J gene TRBJ2-5; D may be TRBD2 (5 bases). CDR1 LNHDA and CDR2 SQIVND come from the germline V gene (reference sequence). V gave up 4 bases and J gave up 5 bases, with 11 bases separating them. CDR3 length equals 13 residues. The CDR3 coding sequence is TGTGCCAGTAGTACCGGGGATTCGGAGACCCAGTACTTC. It encodes CASSTGDSETQYF.